This TCR beta chain was profiled in a study of blood T cell repertoires in COVID-19. Overall study context: The cDNA or gDNA used as material had been derived from T cells, B-cell-depleted T cells, or PBMCs.

The CDR3 has 15 amino acids. J gave up 3 bases and V 8 bases, and 9 bases lay outside the gene matches. From germline, CDR1 is LNHDA and CDR2 SQIVND (reference sequence). Using immunoSEQ multiplex PCR, the repertoire was profiled, and TCRdb retains in-frame clones only, with some absent. Of 300,000 or so clones in the sample, roughly 88% are singletons; the top ten hold approximately 2.9%. This chain joins TRBV19 and TRBJ2-1; TRBD1 matches at 8 bases. The sequencing sample was made of peripheral blood. The TCR comes from a young woman with COVID-19, enrolled during active disease. This CDR3 is CASPPPGQDYNEQFF. CDR3 in DNA: TGTGCCAGTCCCCCTCCGGGACAGGACTACAATGAGCAGTTCTTC.